This TCR beta chain was obtained from a study of graft-versus-host responses after intestinal transplantation. The overall study: All recipients were given anti-thymocyte globulin induction, and tacrolimus and steroids were then administered for 2 to 4 years. Study findings and constraints: Elevated graft-versus-host to host-versus-graft clonal ratios in allografts were recorded for patients with graft-donor T cell macrochimerism.

Concerning this clone itself: Its antigen is not known.

Clones were sequenced by immunoSEQ multiplex PCR, and TCRdb holds only the in-frame ones, with some missing. The sample includes some 45,000 clones, about 91% seen only once; the top ten take 3.5% to 5%. The CDR3 sequence is 15 residues long. Germline loops: CDR1 SGHAT, CDR2 FQNNGV. The source of this sequence is a human patient who received an intestinal transplant, so some T cells may come from the graft donor. Material: PBMCs, obtained 524 days after transplant. The gene calls are TRBV11-2 and TRBJ2-5, with 8 bases fitting TRBD2. The DNA end is a closer match to TRBJ2-7, so the J assignment may be wrong. The DNA for the CDR3 is TGTGCCAGCAGCTTAGGGACTAGCAAATCCTACGAGCAGTACTTC. This translates into CASSLGTSKSYEQYF.